Below are 17 T cell receptor beta chains sequenced from a single sample in a study of T cell changes during pregnancy in multiple sclerosis. Some clones are missing from TCRdb's copy, which holds only in-frame ones; the method was immunoSEQ multiplex PCR. Of tens of thousands of clones in the sample, roughly 92% were seen once. The material was peripheral blood, obtained after pregnancy. All receptors come from a female donor with multiple sclerosis, enrolled in a pregnancy study.

V is TRBV6-5 and J is TRBJ2-7; a weak D match, TRBD2 (5 bases). Trimming cost V 5 bases and J 4 bases, with 15 bases left between them. The CDR3 contains 14 residues. Looked up from germline, CDR1 is MNHEY and CDR2 is SVGAGI. CDR3 protein: CASSSYGEGYEQYF. CDR3 DNA sequence: TGTGCCAGCAGTAGCTACGGGGAAGGATACGAGCAGTACTTC.

This rearrangement joins TRBV6-1 to TRBJ1-1; 9 bases map to TRBD1. CDR1 is MNHNS, CDR2 SASEGT, per germline. This CDR3 comprises 14 residues. Germline trimming cut 11 bases from V and 1 base from J; bases unmatched to any gene: 8. The CDR3 is CAGGTGSANTEAFF. The CDR3 nucleotides are TGTGCCGGGGGGACAGGGTCTGCGAACACTGAAGCTTTCTTT.

The V call is TRBV5-4, the J call TRBJ1-1; D is ambiguous. This CDR3 contains 12 residues. The germline V and J ends were trimmed by 2 bases and 6 bases, with 8 bases remaining between them. CDR1 SGHNT and CDR2 YYREEE come from the germline V gene (reference sequence). The CDR3 region is CASSFNRAEAFF. The CDR3 nucleotides read TGTGCCAGCAGCTTTAACCGGGCTGAAGCTTTCTTT.

The chain recombines TRBV10-3 with TRBJ1-2; a possible D gene is TRBD1 (6 bases). CDR1 ENHRY and CDR2 SYGVKD come from the germline V gene. This CDR3 has 13 amino acids. Trimming cost V 3 bases and J 6 bases, with 11 bases left between them. CDR3 amino acids: CAISDWAGDGYTF. CDR3 bases: TGTGCCATCAGTGATTGGGCAGGGGATGGCTACACCTTC.

The chain combines TRBV6-5 with TRBJ2-7, with a tentative D call TRBD1 (6 bases). Germline V gene data show CDR1 as MNHEY and CDR2 as SVGAGI. The CDR3 runs to 15 residues. Trimming cost V 5 bases and J 1 base, with 15 bases left between them. The CDR3 region has the DNA TGTGCCAGCAGTCCGGACAGCCGTATGTCCTACGAGCAGTACTTC. As protein: CASSPDSRMSYEQYF.

The V gene is TRBV6-1, the J gene TRBJ1-2, with no clear D. With 0 bases removed from V and 4 bases from J, the gap between germline ends came to 6 bases. Germline lookup yields CDR1 MNHNS and CDR2 SASEGT. The CDR3 is made up of 13 amino acids. The CDR3 region has the DNA TGTGCCAGCAGTGAAGCTCAGCGCTATGGCTACACCTTC. This translates into CASSEAQRYGYTF.

In this sample, this clone turned up once. This chain links TRBV29-1 with TRBJ2-5; 13 nucleotides agree with TRBD2. Germline loops: CDR1 SQVTM, CDR2 ANQGSEA. The CDR3 contains 14 residues. The V gene end was trimmed by 6 bases and the J gene end by 7 bases; junction bases not matched to a gene: 8. The CDR3 loop reads CSVGTSGAVVTQYF. The DNA of the CDR3 is TGCAGCGTCGGGACTAGCGGGGCGGTCGTGACCCAGTACTTC.

This clone was counted a single time. The CDR3 nucleotides are TGTGCCAGCAGTGAGCGGCTTCCCATATATTTT. The encoded protein is CASSERLPIYF. The chain links TRBV6-1 to TRBJ1-3; D gene unclear. Germline V gene sequence: CDR1 MNHNS, CDR2 SASEGT. The germline V and J ends were trimmed by 3 bases and 11 bases, with 8 bases remaining between them. The CDR3 is made up of 11 amino acids.

J is TRBJ2-3 and V is TRBV6-1; 8 bases are shared with TRBD1. Trimming at V came to 3 bases and at J to 3 bases, leaving 5 bases not matched to a gene. The germline CDR1 and CDR2 sequences are MNHNS and SASEGT. The CDR3 spans 15 residues. The CDR3 DNA follows: TGTGCCAGCAGTGAGGTTCAGGGGGCGACAGATACGCAGTATTTT. Translated: CASSEVQGATDTQYF.

The rearrangement uses TRBV7-2 and TRBJ2-7; 8 bases are shared with TRBD2. Germline V CDR1 and CDR2: SGHTA, FQGNSA. With 5 bases clipped from V and 2 bases from J, the junction kept 8 bases outside the gene matches. This CDR3 spans 15 amino acids. The CDR3 nucleotides are TGTGCCAGCAGCACTCAAGCGGGGGTCCCCTACGAGCAGTACTTC. Protein product: CASSTQAGVPYEQYF.

V and J are TRBV6-5 and TRBJ1-2, with 10 bases identical to TRBD1. The V gene's germline CDR1 is MNHEY and CDR2 SVGAGI. This CDR3 is built from 14 residues. V gave up 6 bases and J gave up 5 bases; unmatched junction bases: 6. CDR3 region: CASRGGQGIYGYTF. As DNA, the CDR3 is TGTGCCAGCAGAGGGGGACAGGGGATTTATGGCTACACCTTC.

V gene TRBV6-4 combines with J gene TRBJ2-2, with D unclear. Trimming shortened V by 2 bases and J by 9 bases, and 13 bases separated the two germline ends. The germline CDR1 and CDR2 sequences are MRHNA and SNTAGT. CDR3 length: 14 amino acids. CDR3 loop: CASSDGGAPRELFF. The DNA of the CDR3 is TGTGCCAGCAGTGACGGCGGAGCTCCCCGGGAGCTGTTTTTT.

This clone was recorded only once. The rearrangement links TRBV6-6 to TRBJ1-1; D perhaps matches TRBD1 (5 bases). This CDR3 comprises 13 residues. Trimming left V 6 bases short and J 3 bases short, with 11 bases between. The V gene's germline CDR1 is MNHNY and CDR2 SVGAGI (reference sequence). The CDR3 loop reads CASRMGGHTEAFF. The DNA of the CDR3 is TGTGCCAGCAGAATGGGGGGTCACACTGAAGCTTTCTTT.

The chain is built from TRBV6-4 and TRBJ2-3; TRBD2 aligns across 7 bases. The CDR3 is 14 amino acids. J gave up 3 bases and V 4 bases, and 4 bases lay outside the gene matches. The germline gives CDR1 MRHNA, CDR2 SNTAGT. In DNA, the CDR3 is TGTGCCAGCAGTGCCGTCGGGGGGACAGATACGCAGTATTTT. Protein product: CASSAVGGTDTQYF.

The V gene is TRBV9, the J gene TRBJ2-1, with 11 bases matching TRBD2. The length of the CDR3 is 16 residues. Germline CDR1 SGDLS, CDR2 YYNGEE. V gave up 4 bases and J gave up 0 bases; unmatched junction bases: 3. In DNA, the CDR3 is TGTGCCAGCAGCCGTACTAGCGGGGGCTCCTACAATGAGCAGTTCTTC. Translation gives CASSRTSGGSYNEQFF.

The rearrangement links TRBV25-1 to TRBJ1-1; unclear D gene. CDR1 and CDR2 (germline): MGHDK, SYGVNS. V lost 0 bases, J lost 8 bases, and 10 bases lay in between. The CDR3 sequence is 13 residues long. The CDR3 nucleotides read TGTGCCAGCAGTGAATATAGTAAAGCGGAAGCTTTCTTT. Residues: CASSEYSKAEAFF. The full variable domain, its missing parts supplied by reference TRBV25-1 and TRBJ1-1, is EADIYQTPRYLVIGTGKKITLECSQTMGHDKMYWYQQDPGMELHLIHYSYGVNSTEKGDLSSESTVSRIRTEHFPLTLESARPSHTSQYLCASSEYSKAEAFFGQGTRLTVV.

The rearrangement uses TRBV7-9 and TRBJ1-2, with TRBD1 as a possible D gene (6 bases). The germline CDR1 and CDR2 sequences are SEHNR and FQNEAQ (reference sequence). The CDR3 covers 15 residues. Trimming took 3 bases from V and 4 from J, leaving 15 bases between them. CDR3 coding DNA: TGTGCCAGCAGCTTGAACACAGGGCTAGGCTATGGCTACACCTTC. Protein product: CASSLNTGLGYGYTF.